This TCR beta chain was sequenced in a study of Graves' ophthalmopathy and Graves' hyperthyroidism (dated by TCRdb to about 2018). Some background on the complete study: A patient counted as having stable hyperthyroidism if there was no progression to ophthalmopathy within 18 months of follow-up. Following sample collection, hyperthyroidism patients were given methimazole at a starting dose of 30 mg daily, and ophthalmopathy patients were given high-dose intravenous methylprednisolone. To explore V-J signatures distinguishing ophthalmopathy from hyperthyroidism, a discovery set of about a hundred patients (roughly 44 ophthalmopathy, roughly 55 stable hyperthyroidism) was enrolled. In total, approximately 130 blood samples were TCR-sequenced: under 45 ophthalmopathy, under 80 hyperthyroidism and some 17 hyperthyroidism-to-ophthalmopathy patients. An independent validation cohort was composed of roughly 18 hyperthyroidism patients and around 16 patients who later progressed from hyperthyroidism to ophthalmopathy. In about 6 hyperthyroidism patients, T-cell repertoires of thyroid tissue and blood were compared. The study used signatures of the TCR beta repertoire to tell Graves' ophthalmopathy apart from Graves' hyperthyroidism and to predict which patients would progress to ophthalmopathy. Overall study results and their limits: No statistical method was used to set the sample size in advance, and the investigators knew which group each participant was assigned to. In cross-validation, the 13-signature model distinguished ophthalmopathy from stable hyperthyroidism with just over 85% sensitivity and just under 84% specificity, and in the test set the corresponding values were approximately 80% and 75%. Most expanded thyroid clonotypes with frequency above 0.001 were also detected in blood, suggesting blood repertoires may reflect the thyroid immune response. In validation, the model predicted ophthalmopathy progression with about 71% sensitivity and roughly 72% specificity; approximately 12 predicted patients were CT-confirmed with GO in a median of about 7.1 months.

Concerning this clonotype: The antigen this receptor binds is unknown. No much larger clone is present one base from it, and per-base qualities are unavailable.

Patients with hyperthyroidism were aged 18 to 65 years, had been newly diagnosed, and had a disease duration of less than 2 months. Patients were excluded if they had other autoimmune diseases, uncontrolled infections, pregnancy or lactation. Diagnosis relied on clinical symptoms, serum thyroxine, TRAb, thyroid ultrasound and orbital computed tomography. Trizol reagent was used to extract the total RNA, and its quality was then checked on an Agilent 2100 Bioanalyzer. TCR beta CDR3 regions were amplified from RNA transcripts for repertoire sequencing. A first-round RT-PCR used HTBI primers with the Qiagen OneStep RT-PCR kit, followed by a second-round multiplex PCR, size selection and purification. Libraries were sequenced paired-end with 100 bp reads on an Illumina HiSeq2000. Per the source publication's procedure: Reads were processed with SOAPnuke, discarding reads with adapters, uncalled bases, mean Phred below 15, or no exact constant-primer or identifier match. COPE v1.2.5 was used to merge high-quality paired reads. Each unique nucleotide sequence was defined as a clonotype, and clonotypes were aligned to IMGT TRB V, D and J references with MiTCR v1.1. The analysis was limited to V-J combinations with a frequency above 0.0001, which together covered around 99% of the repertoires. A TCR clonal expansion and chaos score per V-J combination was defined as the ratio of F50 clonal expansion to chaos observed in the TCRdist matrix. Features were reduced by Welch's t-statistics and random forest to over 10 V-J combinations, which fed a naive Bayes classifier. The Morisita-Horn index was used to measure how similar the thyroid and blood repertoires were. TCRdb reran the public reads through fastp at Q25 and MiXCR, keeping productive beta chains. CDR3 protein duplicates are merged, each entry listing the most common genes and DNA. These V and J calls derive from TCRdb rather than the authors' analysis. Within this sample are about 600,000 distinct CDR3 sequences, with roughly 39% of them counted one time only. Of the sample, about 4% is held by the ten largest clones.

The sequence came from an adult man with Graves' hyperthyroidism. Sequenced sample: peripheral blood or thyroid tissue (not recorded which).

The CDR3 in this case is CASSDIRNSNQPQHF. The DNA sequence is as follows: TGTGCCAGCAGTGATATCAGAAATAGCAATCAGCCCCAGCATTTT. The chain links TRBV2 with TRBJ1-5, with the D gene call left open. V is reduced by 3 bases and J by 0 bases, leaving a spacing of 9 bases between them. From the cysteine up to the phenylalanine, the CDR3 has a length of 15 residues. The only DNA kept is the CDR3, 45 bases in frame from the first base. CDR1 and CDR2 are read off the germline V gene as SNHLY and FYNNEI.